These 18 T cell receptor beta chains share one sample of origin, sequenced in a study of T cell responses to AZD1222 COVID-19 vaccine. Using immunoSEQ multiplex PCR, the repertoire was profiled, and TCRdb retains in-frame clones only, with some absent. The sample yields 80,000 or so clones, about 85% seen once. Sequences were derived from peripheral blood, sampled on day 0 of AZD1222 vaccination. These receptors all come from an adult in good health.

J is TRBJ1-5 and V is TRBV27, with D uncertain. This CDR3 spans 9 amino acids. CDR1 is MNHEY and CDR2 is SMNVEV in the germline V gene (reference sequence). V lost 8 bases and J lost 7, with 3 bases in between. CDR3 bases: TGTGCCAGCGGACAGCCCCAGCATTTT. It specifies CASGQPQHF.

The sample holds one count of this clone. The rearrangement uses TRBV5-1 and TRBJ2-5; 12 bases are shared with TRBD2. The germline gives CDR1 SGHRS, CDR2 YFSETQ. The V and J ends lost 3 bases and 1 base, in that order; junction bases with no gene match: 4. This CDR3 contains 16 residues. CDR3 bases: TGCGCCAGCAGCTCGACTAGCGGGAGTCCCCAAGAGACCCAGTACTTC. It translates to CASSSTSGSPQETQYF.

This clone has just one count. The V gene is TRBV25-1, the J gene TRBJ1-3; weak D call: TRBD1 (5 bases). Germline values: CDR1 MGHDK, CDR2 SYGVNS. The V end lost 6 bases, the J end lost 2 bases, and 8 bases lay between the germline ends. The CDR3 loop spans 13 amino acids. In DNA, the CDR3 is TGTGCCAGCAGGATGACAGCTGGAAACACCATATATTTT. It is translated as CASRMTAGNTIYF.

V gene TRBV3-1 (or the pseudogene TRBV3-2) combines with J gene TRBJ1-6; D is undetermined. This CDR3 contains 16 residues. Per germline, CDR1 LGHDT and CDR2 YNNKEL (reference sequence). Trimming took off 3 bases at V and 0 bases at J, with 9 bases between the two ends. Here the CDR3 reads CASSQKGSSYNSPLHF. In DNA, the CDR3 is TGTGCCAGCAGCCAGAAAGGCAGCTCCTATAATTCACCCCTCCACTTT.

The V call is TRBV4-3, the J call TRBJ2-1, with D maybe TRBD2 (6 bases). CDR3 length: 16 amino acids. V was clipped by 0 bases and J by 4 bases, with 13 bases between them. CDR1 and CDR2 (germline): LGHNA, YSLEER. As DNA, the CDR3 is TGCGCCAGCAGCCAAGATGCGGCGGAGGGGTACAATGAGCAGTTCTTC. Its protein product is CASSQDAAEGYNEQFF.

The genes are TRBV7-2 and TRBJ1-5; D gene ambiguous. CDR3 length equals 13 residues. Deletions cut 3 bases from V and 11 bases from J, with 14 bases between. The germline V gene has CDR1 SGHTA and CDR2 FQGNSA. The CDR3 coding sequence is TGTGCCAGCAGCTTTCAGGAGAGCACAGCCCAGCATTTT. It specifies CASSFQESTAQHF. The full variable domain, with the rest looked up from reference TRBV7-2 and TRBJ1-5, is GAGVSQSPSNKVTEKGKDVELRCDPISGHTALYWYRQSLGQGLEFLIYFQGNSAPDKSGLPSDRFSAERTGGSVSTLTIQRTQQEDSAVYLCASSFQESTAQHFGDGTRLSIL.

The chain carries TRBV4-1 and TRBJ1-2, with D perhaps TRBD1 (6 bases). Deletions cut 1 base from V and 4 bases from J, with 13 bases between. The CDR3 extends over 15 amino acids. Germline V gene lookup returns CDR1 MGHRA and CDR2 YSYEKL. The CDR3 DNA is TGCGCCAGCAGCCAAGCGCCGGGACAAGGCTATGGCTACACCTTC. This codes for CASSQAPGQGYGYTF.

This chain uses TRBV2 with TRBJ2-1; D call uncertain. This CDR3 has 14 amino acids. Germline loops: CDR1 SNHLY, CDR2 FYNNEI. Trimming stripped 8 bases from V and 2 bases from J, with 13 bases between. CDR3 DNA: TGTGCCAGCGAGCCCTCTTCGGCCTACAATGAGCAGTTCTTC. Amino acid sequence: CASEPSSAYNEQFF.

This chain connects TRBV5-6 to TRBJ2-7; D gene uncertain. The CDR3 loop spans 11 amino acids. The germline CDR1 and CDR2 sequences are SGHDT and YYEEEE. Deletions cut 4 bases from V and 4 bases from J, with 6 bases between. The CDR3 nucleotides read TGTGCCAGCAGCAGGCAGTACGAGCAGTACTTC. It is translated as CASSRQYEQYF.

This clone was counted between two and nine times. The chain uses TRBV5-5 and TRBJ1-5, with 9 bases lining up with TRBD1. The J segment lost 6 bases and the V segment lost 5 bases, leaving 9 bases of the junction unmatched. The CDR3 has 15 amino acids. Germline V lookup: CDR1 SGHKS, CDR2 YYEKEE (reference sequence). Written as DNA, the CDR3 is TGTGCCAGCAGGCCAACCGGGACAGGGACTCAGCCCCAGCATTTT. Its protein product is CASRPTGTGTQPQHF.

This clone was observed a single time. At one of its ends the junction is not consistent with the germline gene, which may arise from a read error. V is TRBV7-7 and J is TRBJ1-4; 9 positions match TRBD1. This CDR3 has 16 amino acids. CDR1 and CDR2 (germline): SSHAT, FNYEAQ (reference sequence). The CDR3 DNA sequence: TGTGCTAGCAGCCCTACCGGGACAGGGTCTAATGAAAAACTGTTTTTT. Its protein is CASSPTGTGSNEKLFF.

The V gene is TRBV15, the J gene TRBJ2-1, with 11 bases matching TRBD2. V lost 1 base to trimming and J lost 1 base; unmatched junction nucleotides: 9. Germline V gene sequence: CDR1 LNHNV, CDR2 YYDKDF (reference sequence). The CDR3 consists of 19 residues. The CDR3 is CATSRGNSGRAGSYNEQFF. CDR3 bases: TGTGCCACCAGCAGAGGGAATAGCGGGAGGGCCGGGTCCTACAATGAGCAGTTCTTC.

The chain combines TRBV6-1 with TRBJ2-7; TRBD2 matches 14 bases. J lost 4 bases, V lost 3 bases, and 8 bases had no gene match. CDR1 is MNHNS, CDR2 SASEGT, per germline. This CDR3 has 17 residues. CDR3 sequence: CASSDPGLAGGSYEQYF. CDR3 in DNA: TGTGCCAGCAGTGACCCCGGACTAGCGGGAGGCTCTTACGAGCAGTACTTC.

DNA for the CDR3: TGTGCCAGCAGACGGGACGCCCATCAGCCCCAGCATTTT. This translates into CASRRDAHQPQHF. The chain employs TRBV5-8 and TRBJ1-5; D is perhaps TRBD1 (5 bases). The V gene lost 5 bases and the J gene lost 5 bases, with 11 bases spanning the gap. Germline CDR1 and CDR2: SGHTS and YDEGEE. The CDR3 contains 13 residues.

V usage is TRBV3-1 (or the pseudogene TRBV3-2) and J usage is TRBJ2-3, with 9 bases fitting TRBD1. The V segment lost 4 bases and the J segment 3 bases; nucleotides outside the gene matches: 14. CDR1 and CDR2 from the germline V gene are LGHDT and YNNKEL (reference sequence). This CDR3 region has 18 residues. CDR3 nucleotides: TGTGCCAGCAGCCTCGTCCCGGGACAGGGAACTGGAACAGATACGCAGTATTTT. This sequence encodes CASSLVPGQGTGTDTQYF.

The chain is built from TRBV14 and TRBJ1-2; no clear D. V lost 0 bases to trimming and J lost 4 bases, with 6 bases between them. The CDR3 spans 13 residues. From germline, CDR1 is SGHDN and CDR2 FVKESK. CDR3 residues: CASSQDRTYGYTF. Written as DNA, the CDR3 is TGTGCCAGCAGCCAAGACAGAACCTATGGCTACACCTTC.

For the CDR3, the DNA is TGTGCCAGTCGACAGGGATGGACTGAAGCTTTCTTT. It specifies CASRQGWTEAFF. V usage is TRBV2 and J usage is TRBJ1-1; 7 nucleotides line up with TRBD1. Germline CDR1 reads SNHLY; CDR2 reads FYNNEI. Losses at the gene ends were 9 bases for V and 5 bases for J; bases not matched to a gene: 6. This CDR3 region has 12 residues.

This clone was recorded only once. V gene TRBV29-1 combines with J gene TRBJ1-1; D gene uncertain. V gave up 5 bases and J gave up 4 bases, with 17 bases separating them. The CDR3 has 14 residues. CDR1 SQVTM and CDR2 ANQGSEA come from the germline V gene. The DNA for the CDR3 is TGCAGCGTTCCGCGGGAGGGTAGAGGCACTGAAGCTTTCTTT. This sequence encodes CSVPREGRGTEAFF. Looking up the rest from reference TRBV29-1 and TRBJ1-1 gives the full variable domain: SAVISQKPSRDICQRGTSLTIQCQVDSQVTMMFWYRQQPGQSLTLIATANQGSEATYESGFVIDKFPISRPNLTFSTLTVSNMSPEDSSIYLCSVPREGRGTEAFFGQGTRLTVV.